The present TCR beta chain was sequenced within a study of T-cell memory formation after mild COVID-19. TCRdb fed the 5' RACE reads into MiXCR, producing one record per CDR3 protein. The table has roughly 560,000 distinct CDR3 sequences, approximately 20% seen once. The germline V and J ends were trimmed by 6 bases and 0 bases, with 11 bases remaining between them. From germline, CDR1 is MGHDK and CDR2 SYGVNS. The CDR3 length is 14 residues. The source material was PBMCs or a T cell subset sorted from them (not recorded which). This receptor was identified in an adult woman who had mild COVID-19 (a few samples of this study predate the infection). Cell type and time point are not known. The chain has TRBV25-1 and TRBJ1-1; D call uncertain. CDR3 protein: CASRNYKVNTEAFF. The CDR3 DNA reads as TGTGCCAGCAGAAATTACAAGGTGAACACTGAAGCTTTCTTT.